One T cell receptor (beta chain) is described in this entry. Its antigen is unknown. The record has no base qualities; no much larger clone is one base away. V drops 4 bases and J drops 4 bases, leaving 9 bases in between. The germline V gene encodes CDR1 SGDLS and CDR2 YYNGEE. Including the terminal cysteine and phenylalanine, the CDR3 comprises 13 residues. The kept DNA is CDR3 alone, 39 bases in frame from the first base. The sample is drawn from a study of control samples from healthy donors and cancer patients (TCRdb year 2020). The library came from the immunoSEQ multiplex PCR assay. What TCRdb holds here is the immuneACCESS table cut down to in-frame rearrangements. Part of the clones is not present; checked against another copy, under half of the missing clones reflect an unresolved V gene, and the others are unexplained. This sample gives about 120,000 clones in total; approximately 93% of them show up just once. Roughly 2.5% of the sample goes to the ten largest clones.

Here the chain combines TRBV9 and TRBJ1-3; the D gene is perhaps TRBD1, on 6 matching bases. The clonotype comes from a man in his thirties or forties in good health. Sequencing was done on a sample of blood. The sequenced DNA: TGTGCCAGCAGCAGGGACATCGGAAACACCATATATTTT. Translated, this is CASSRDIGNTIYF.